These T cell receptor beta chains were read from a single sample in a study of human T cells and chemical hapten exposure. In TCRdb, the RACE reads were re-called with MiXCR into one record per CDR3 protein. The table lists tens of thousands of distinct CDR3 sequences, 9.8% of them singletons. The sequences come from whole blood, collected in connection with sensitization to the hapten diphenylcyclopropenone (DPC). Every receptor here comes from a woman aged 40 to 50 with alopecia areata. Some clones in this sample may be carry-over from other donors' samples. Both conserved end residues are part of each CDR3. The order of the fields is J gene, CDR3 length, V gene, CDR3 protein.

J: TRBJ1-6; length: 15; V: TRBV11-2; CDR3: CASSLRDRSHSPLHF
J: TRBJ1-2; length: 16; V: TRBV7-3; CDR3: CASSLTPTGGPYGYTF
J: TRBJ2-5; length: 16; V: TRBV28; CDR3: CASSRLAGALQETQYF
J: TRBJ1-5; length: 14; V: TRBV12-3/TRBV12-4; CDR3: CASSTDGGNQPQHF
J: TRBJ2-7; length: 15; V: TRBV5-6; CDR3: CASSLVRETSYEQYF
J: TRBJ1-2; length: 15; V: TRBV7-3; CDR3: CASSLGEGPIYGYTF
J: TRBJ1-2; length: 13; V: TRBV3-1; CDR3: CASSQGRLNSYTF
J: TRBJ2-3; length: 15; V: TRBV5-6; CDR3: CASSWDLRDSDTQYF
J: TRBJ1-2; length: 12; V: TRBV9; CDR3: CASSGQGPGYTF
J: TRBJ1-1; length: 13; V: TRBV5-1; CDR3: CASSRGGNTEAFF
J: TRBJ2-6; length: 13; V: TRBV6-6; CDR3: CASELQGANVLTF